This entry lists 24 T cell receptor beta chains sequenced from one sample in a study of blood T cells in healthy people across ages. Sample-barcoded 5' priming and a J-beta primer mix drove a second PCR of roughly 6 to 12 cycles. MiXCR, applied by TCRdb to the 5' RACE reads, yields one record per CDR3 protein. The table has roughly 500,000 distinct CDR3 sequences, roughly a quarter seen once; the top ten hold less than 20%. Sample: blood. The source is a woman in her 70s in good health.

This clonotype was found a few times. V and J are TRBV24-1 and TRBJ2-5; no reliable D call. Trimming removed 3 bases at V and 3 bases at J, with 10 bases between. Looked up from germline, CDR1 is KGHDR and CDR2 is SFDVKD. The length of the CDR3 is 14 residues. This CDR3 reads CATSDRNKEETQYF. The CDR3 DNA reads as TGTGCCACCAGTGATCGGAATAAGGAAGAGACCCAGTACTTC.

The chain couples TRBV11-3 to TRBJ2-4; D is unresolved. V was pared by 8 bases and J by 6 bases, with 11 bases between. The CDR3 totals 12 residues. Germline loops: CDR1 SGHNT, CDR2 YENEEA. The CDR3 coding sequence is TGTGCCAGCGTAGGGTATGGAAACATTCAGTACTTC. Translated: CASVGYGNIQYF.

This chain uses TRBV28 with TRBJ2-7; TRBD1 agrees at 8 bases. The CDR3 is 14 residues long. V trimming: 8 bases; J trimming: 2 bases; junction bases outside the gene matches: 8. Per the germline V gene, CDR1 is MDHEN and CDR2 is SYDVKM. In DNA form, the CDR3 reads TGTGCCAGCGGCGTCAGGGGGCAAACCTACGAGCAGTACTTC. It codes for CASGVRGQTYEQYF. The whole variable domain, remainder taken from reference TRBV28 and TRBJ2-7, is DVKVTQSSRYLVKRTGEKVFLECVQDMDHENMFWYRQDPGLGLRLIYFSYDVKMKEKGDIPEGYSVSREKKERFSLILESASTNQTSMYLCASGVRGQTYEQYFGPGTRLTVT.

This clonotype showed up just a few times. The J gene is TRBJ1-1, the V gene TRBV18; perhaps TRBD1 as D (6 bases). Trimming took 5 bases from V and 0 from J, leaving 16 bases between them. This CDR3 is 16 amino acids long. Germline V gene sequence: CDR1 KGHSH, CDR2 LQKENI. This CDR3 reads CASSKGQQIMNTEAFF. The CDR3 nucleotides are TGTGCCAGCTCAAAGGGACAACAGATTATGAACACTGAAGCTTTCTTT.

This chain joins TRBV6-2 or TRBV6-3 and TRBJ2-7, with D unresolved. CDR3 size: 14 residues. Germline loops: CDR1 MNHEY, CDR2 SVGEGT. The V and J ends lost 5 bases and 3 bases respectively, with 14 bases between them. The CDR3 is CASSTTKGIYEQYF. The CDR3 DNA is TGTGCCAGCAGTACGACAAAGGGAATCTACGAGCAGTACTTC.

The sample holds a few counts of this clonotype. V usage is TRBV7-3 and J usage is TRBJ1-6, with D possibly TRBD1 on 5 matching bases. Germline-derived CDR1 and CDR2 are SGHTA and FQGTGA. V was shortened by 5 bases and J by 7 bases, with 15 bases between the two germline ends. The CDR3 is made up of 15 amino acids. The CDR3 DNA sequence: TGTGCCAGCAGCATTCAGGGAGGTGGAAATTCACCCCTCCACTTT. This codes for CASSIQGGGNSPLHF. Filled out from reference TRBV7-3 and TRBJ1-6, the complete variable domain reads GAGVSQTPSNKVTEKGKYVELRCDPISGHTALYWYRQSLGQGPEFLIYFQGTGAADDSGLPNDRFFAVRPEGSVSTLKIQRTERGDSAVYLCASSIQGGGNSPLHFGNGTRLTVT.

This clonotype was picked up a small number of times. This chain links TRBV5-5 with TRBJ1-3; possibly TRBD1 for D (5 bases). Trimming removed 0 bases at V and 0 bases at J, with 13 bases between. CDR1 is SGHKS, CDR2 YYEKEE, per germline (reference sequence). The CDR3 covers 17 residues. In DNA form, the CDR3 reads TGTGCCAGCAGCTTGGCCCCACAGGCCTACTCTGGAAACACCATATATTTT. Protein: CASSLAPQAYSGNTIYF.

J is TRBJ1-1 and V is TRBV20-1; possibly TRBD1 for D (6 bases). The CDR3 runs to 15 residues. V lost 2 bases and J 10 bases, leaving 23 bases between the germline ends. Germline CDR1 is DFQATT and CDR2 is SNEGSKA (reference sequence). The DNA of the CDR3 is TGCAGTGCTAGATCGCCAGGGTCCCACGGGGGCGGAGCTTTCTTT. It yields the protein CSARSPGSHGGGAFF.

This clonotype was counted only a few times. The V call is TRBV2, the J call TRBJ1-1, with 9 bases fitting TRBD1. The CDR3 is 16 amino acids. Unmatched junction bases numbered 10, after V lost 4 bases and J lost 4 bases. Germline CDR1 is SNHLY and CDR2 is FYNNEI. This CDR3 reads CASSGTRQGGVTEAFF. The CDR3 bases are TGTGCCAGCAGTGGGACGAGACAGGGGGGGGTCACTGAAGCTTTCTTT.

The table lists this clonotype with a few counts. This chain links TRBV29-1 with TRBJ2-1, with 10 positions matching TRBD1. Germline V gene data show CDR1 as SQVTM and CDR2 as ANQGSEA. CDR3 length equals 13 residues. V was pared by 7 bases and J by 7 bases, with 7 bases of the junction left unmatched. The CDR3 sequence: CSADRGDSNEQFF. CDR3 nucleotide sequence: TGCAGCGCGGACAGGGGGGATAGTAATGAGCAGTTCTTC.

This clonotype was seen a handful of times. The chain links TRBV24-1 to TRBJ2-1, with D perhaps matching TRBD2 (5 bases). The CDR3 sequence is 16 residues long. CDR1 and CDR2 from the germline V gene are KGHDR and SFDVKD. Trimming took 1 base from V and 4 from J, leaving 13 bases between them. CDR3 region: CATSDLSGTTYNEQFF. The CDR3 DNA is TGTGCCACCAGTGATTTAAGCGGAACCACGTACAATGAGCAGTTCTTC.

This clonotype has more than one count but fewer than ten. The chain is built from TRBV7-8 and TRBJ2-5, with D hard to call. The J call may be incorrect, as the DNA end agrees better with TRBJ2-7. The CDR3 has 11 residues. Germline lookup yields CDR1 SGHVS and CDR2 FQNEAQ. CDR3 sequence (DNA): TGTGCCAGCAGCCCGGCTGGCGAGCAGTACTTC. It specifies CASSPAGEQYF.

The chain employs TRBV15 and TRBJ2-7; 8 nucleotides line up with TRBD2. The germline CDR1 and CDR2 sequences are LNHNV and YYDKDF (reference sequence). The CDR3 consists of 15 residues. The V and J ends lost 0 bases and 4 bases, in that order; junction bases with no gene match: 5. CDR3 sequence (DNA): TGTGCCACCAGCAGAGATTTGCCGGGAGGGTACGAGCAGTACTTC. It translates to CATSRDLPGGYEQYF.

In its sample, this clonotype was seen a few times. The chain employs TRBV21-1 and TRBJ2-5; TRBD2, the table's D call, was not compared with the DNA. Matching the DNA end better, TRBJ2-7 makes the J call doubtful. TRBV21-1 is a pseudogene locus. CDR3 length equals 16 residues. CDR3 residues: CASSNTLGDGTYEQYF. DNA for the CDR3: TGTGCCAGCAGCAACACTCTAGGGGACGGGACCTACGAGCAGTACTTC.

The J gene is TRBJ1-2, the V gene TRBV6-6; 9 nucleotides agree with TRBD1. Germline values: CDR1 MNHNY, CDR2 SVGAGI (reference sequence). The CDR3 is 15 residues long. The ends lost 9 bases at V and 6 bases at J; junction bases unmatched: 14. The CDR3 sequence is CASKYLETGGHGYTF. The CDR3 DNA reads as TGTGCCAGTAAATACTTGGAGACAGGGGGTCATGGCTACACCTTC.

The chain has TRBV7-8 and TRBJ1-4; 10 bases align to TRBD1. V dropped 5 bases and J dropped 7; count of bases not matched to a gene: 10. Germline V gene lookup returns CDR1 SGHVS and CDR2 FQNEAQ. The CDR3 runs 16 residues. Here the CDR3 DNA reads TGTGCCAGCAGCCTGGATGCCTGGACAGGGGGTGAAAAACTGTTTTTT. As protein: CASSLDAWTGGEKLFF.

This clonotype was counted between two and nine times. The rearrangement links TRBV20-1 to TRBJ2-5, with D hard to call. The germline V gene has CDR1 DFQATT and CDR2 SNEGSKA (reference sequence). V was clipped by 3 bases and J by 4 bases, with 18 bases between them. The CDR3 consists of 15 residues. CDR3 in DNA: TGCAGTGCTAGCAGTGGCCTTGGCGGTGGAGAGACCCAGTACTTC. Protein: CSASSGLGGGETQYF.

In its sample, this clonotype was seen many times. J is TRBJ2-1 and V is TRBV20-1, with D tentatively TRBD2 (6 bases). Between the trimmed V and J ends, which lost 4 bases and 0 bases, there was a span of 16 bases. In germline, CDR1 is DFQATT, CDR2 SNEGSKA (reference sequence). This CDR3 contains 16 residues. The CDR3 nucleotides read TGCAGTGCTATTGACGTTAGCGGTAACTCCTACAATGAGCAGTTCTTC. It translates to CSAIDVSGNSYNEQFF.

This clonotype was detected only a few times. V usage is TRBV20-1 and J usage is TRBJ1-6; 9 nucleotides line up with TRBD1. Germline V CDR1 and CDR2: DFQATT, SNEGSKA (reference sequence). The CDR3 extends over 12 amino acids. The DNA for the CDR3 is TGCTCCATCGCCGGGACAGGGCGTCCCCTCCACTTT. It is translated as CSIAGTGRPLHF.

V gene TRBV11-3 combines with J gene TRBJ1-6, with TRBD1 identical over 7 bases. The CDR3 loop spans 12 amino acids. V lost 5 bases, J lost 18 bases, and 10 bases stayed unmatched. Per the germline V gene, CDR1 is SGHNT and CDR2 is YENEEA. The CDR3, as DNA: TGTGCCAGCAGCAGAGAGGGACAGAAATCCCACTTT. Translating gives CASSREGQKSHF.

The chain is built from TRBV6-1 and TRBJ2-5, with 13 bases that match TRBD2. J lost 5 bases, V lost 5 bases, and 11 bases had no gene match. The CDR3 length is 17 residues. Germline V gene sequence: CDR1 MNHNS, CDR2 SASEGT. The CDR3 protein is CASSLQLGTSGVETQYF. In DNA, the CDR3 is TGTGCCAGCAGTCTCCAATTAGGGACTAGCGGGGTTGAGACCCAGTACTTC.

This chain connects TRBV20-1 to TRBJ1-5; D is possibly TRBD1 (5 bases). Gene TRBJ2-3 matches the end of the DNA better, so the J call may be wrong. The CDR3 totals 15 residues. From germline, CDR1 is DFQATT and CDR2 SNEGSKA (reference sequence). CDR3 amino acids: CSANPGQGSNQPQYF. The CDR3 coding sequence is TGCAGTGCTAACCCCGGGCAGGGAAGCAATCAGCCCCAGTATTTT.

The gene calls are TRBV6-6 and TRBJ1-1; D is undetermined. Trimming removed 3 bases from V and 1 base from J, with 9 bases in between. Germline CDR1 MNHNY, CDR2 SVGAGI (reference sequence). CDR3 length: 14 residues. The CDR3 coding sequence is TGTGCCAGCAGTTATACGCAGCCGAACACTGAAGCTTTCTTT. It codes for CASSYTQPNTEAFF.

The rearrangement uses TRBV20-1 and TRBJ2-1; 8 nucleotides align to TRBD2. The CDR3 is 16 amino acids. CDR1 and CDR2 from the germline V gene are DFQATT and SNEGSKA (reference sequence). V lost 6 bases to trimming and J lost 2 bases; unmatched junction nucleotides: 12. The CDR3, as DNA: TGCAGTGCCGATCGTCCCGCGGGGGGCACCTACAATGAGCAGTTCTTC. Translating it yields CSADRPAGGTYNEQFF.